This T cell receptor beta chain is drawn from a study of a mutant IDH1 vaccine in newly diagnosed glioma. Whole-study context: Eight vaccinations went to patients in weeks 1, 3, 5, 7, 11, 15, 19, 23. Patients were started on vaccination 4-6 weeks after radiotherapy alone, or with temozolomide cycles. The earlier regimen, radiotherapy, temozolomide, or both, was most often both.

Study outcomes and limitations: Seemingly, top peripheral T cell clonotype changes bore no relation to pseudoprogression.

Time point here: week 5, during vaccination. Doses consisted of 300 ug of mutant IDH1 20-mer peptide each, paired with topical imiquimod. Of note for this clone: The target antigen is unknown.

The V end was cut by 3 bases, the J end by 4 bases, with 7 bases between. The V gene's germline CDR1 is SGDLS and CDR2 YYNGEE. The CDR3 runs 12 residues. Measured with immunoSEQ multiplex PCR; TCRdb has only the in-frame clones, and not every one. This sample yields tens of thousands of clones, of which 91% are seen a single time; roughly 0.56% belongs to the top ten. The TCR originated in a woman between 45 and 60 years old with glioma. The sample was PBMCs, taken from a glioma patient whose treatment included an IDH1 peptide vaccine. V gene TRBV9 combines with J gene TRBJ1-2; D is uncertain. As DNA, the CDR3 is TGTGCCAGCAGCGCCCACACCTATGGCTACACCTTC. Its protein is CASSAHTYGYTF.